Ten or more counts support the clone carrying this T cell receptor (beta chain). What it binds is unknown. Time point meaning: newly diagnosed GD, antithyroid drugs for less than 3 months. The TCR library was made from RNA extracted from PBMCs. With iRepertoire HTBI primers and Arm-PCR of CDR3 regions, TCR beta libraries were built. TCRdb used MiXCR to reprocess the multiplex PCR reads, holding one entry per CDR3 protein. This sample has hundreds of thousands of distinct CDR3 sequences, with under 20% found just once. The germline V gene has CDR1 SGHAT and CDR2 FQDESV (reference sequence). V was pared by 2 bases and J by 10 bases, with 14 bases between. There are 13 residues in the CDR3. The data originate from a study of regulatory T cells in long-lasting Graves disease. Broader study findings: Relative to new patients (under 1,000), persistent patients exhibited greater sharing of public clonotypes (around 2,500).

The same specimen was also included in a second study, on T cells in Graves' hyperthyroidism and ophthalmopathy.

V usage is TRBV11-1 and J usage is TRBJ1-1, with D perhaps matching TRBD1 (6 bases). The sequence derives from a woman in her twenties or thirties with Graves disease. The sequencing here drew on peripheral blood mononuclear cells (PBMCs), taken at new diagnosis, from a patient treated with antithyroid drugs. The CDR3 DNA is TGTGCCAGCAGCTTAAAAGGGGGGCAAAGAGCTTTCTTT. As protein: CASSLKGGQRAFF.